This T cell receptor beta chain stems from a study of beta chain features in type 1 diabetes. Study-level results: Type 1 diabetes patients had TCRB CDR3s that were shorter (moderately but significantly so) in all four CD4+ subsets.

The CDR3 length is 14 residues. Per the germline V gene, CDR1 is LNHNV and CDR2 is YYDKDF (reference sequence). V was clipped by 5 bases and J by 3 bases; unmatched bases: 5. As every portion of the isolated RNA was reverse transcribed, the sequencing read expressed TCRB transcripts. Clones were sequenced by immunoSEQ multiplex PCR, and TCRdb holds only the in-frame ones, with some missing. Of 12,000 to 15,000 clones listed, more than 55% are singletons. A word on this clone: Antigen specificity is unknown.

The sequencing sample was made of stem cell memory CD4+ T cells from blood. The sequence was obtained from a woman aged 18-29 years with type 1 diabetes. J is TRBJ2-7 and V is TRBV15; 9 bases map to TRBD2. CDR3 DNA sequence: TGTGCCACCAGCGCTACGCGGGGGGGCTACGAGCAGTACTTC. It is translated as CATSATRGGYEQYF.